These T cell receptor beta chains were read from a single sample in a study of metastatic and nonmetastatic thyroid tumors. TCRdb redid the clone calls on the PCR reads using MiXCR. This table holds 15,000 to 20,000 clones, 34% found once. Sequencing was done on a sample of tumor tissue. The source of these receptors is a male donor with papillary thyroid cancer or a benign thyroid nodule (not recorded which). Some clones in this sample may be carry-over from other donors' samples. Both conserved end residues are part of each CDR3. D genes are given only for firm matches. The listing skips clone size in some rows; elsewhere it reads once, few, many or a size class.

TGCAGTGCTAGGGGACAGGGGTCCATATTTTGGGGAAACACCATATATTTT	CSARGQGSIFWGNTIYF	NA	TRBD1	TRBV20-1	TRBJ1-3
TGCAGTGCTCCGACAGGGAGATCACCCCTCCACTTT	CSAPTGRSPLHF	medium-sized	TRBD1	TRBV20-1	TRBJ1-6
TGTGCCAGCAGCCAGGGCGAGATAGTTAATGAAAAACTGATATTT	CASSQGEIVNEKLIF	NA	NA	TRBV4-2	TRBJ1-4
TGCAGTGCACCTGGGGGAAACTATGGCTACACCTTC	CSAPGGNYGYTF	NA	NA	TRBV20-1	TRBJ1-2
TGCGCCAGCAGCCAGGAACCCTGGACCAGCGCGACCGGCTACACCTTC	CASSQEPWTSATGYTF	large	NA	TRBV4-1	TRBJ1-2
TGTGCCAGTAGTCAAACAAGGAACACTGAAGCTTTCTTT	CASSQTRNTEAFF	medium-sized	NA	TRBV19	TRBJ1-1
TGCAGTGCTACGCGCCAGAGGGAAGGGTCAGATACGCAGTATTTT	CSATRQREGSDTQYF	NA	NA	TRBV20-1	TRBJ2-3
TGTGCCAGCAGCTTAGGGCCTGGCTCCTATAATTCACCCCTCCACTTT	CASSLGPGSYNSPLHF	many	NA	TRBV11-2	TRBJ1-6
TGTGCCAGCAGCCATCGGGACAGTGCCTACGAGCAGTACTTC	CASSHRDSAYEQYF	few	TRBD1	TRBV7-2	TRBJ2-7
TGTGCCAGCAGTTCCGAATTTAGGACAGCCTACGAGCAGTACTTC	CASSSEFRTAYEQYF	NA	NA	TRBV9	TRBJ2-7
TGTGTCAGCAGCTTAGCGTTAAAAAGTGAAGCTTTCTTT	CVSSLALKSEAFF	NA	NA	TRBV7-9	TRBJ1-1
TGTGCCAGCAGGGCTAAGGAAAGGGGGCTTGGCGAAGGCGAGCAGTACTTC	CASRAKERGLGEGEQYF	few	TRBD1	TRBV6-1	TRBJ2-7
TGCGCCAGCAGCGACCTTACAGGGGTCTACGAGCAGTACTTC	CASSDLTGVYEQYF	NA	TRBD1	TRBV5-1	TRBJ2-7
TGTGCCAGCAGTGAAAGGGGACGAGGTAGCGGGAGTGGAGATACGCAGTATTTT	CASSERGRGSGSGDTQYF	few	TRBD2	TRBV6-1	TRBJ2-3
TGTGCCAGCAGCCTGTTGGACGGTAACACAGATACGCAGTATTTT	CASSLLDGNTDTQYF	many	NA	TRBV6-1	TRBJ2-3
TGTGCCAGCAGTTTATACACAGGGGGCCGAGGCTACACCTTC	CASSLYTGGRGYTF	medium-sized	TRBD1	TRBV28	TRBJ1-2
TGTGCCAGCAGTTACGGGGGGACGGACACCGGGGAGCTGTTTTTT	CASSYGGTDTGELFF	NA	NA	TRBV6-2/TRBV6-3	TRBJ2-2
TGTGCCAGCAGTTACTCCGGGACAGGGCACCCCTCATATGGCTACACCTTC	CASSYSGTGHPSYGYTF	NA	TRBD1	TRBV6-2/TRBV6-3	TRBJ1-2
TGTGCCACCAGCAGAGATATGCGGACTCTCATCTCCTACAATGAGCAGTTCTTC	CATSRDMRTLISYNEQFF	many	NA	TRBV15	TRBJ2-1
TGTGCCAGCTCACACCGGACTAGCGGGAGCGACGAGCAGTACTTC	CASSHRTSGSDEQYF	NA	TRBD2	TRBV18	TRBJ2-7
TGTGCCAGCAGTGAAGCGCTTTGGCGGGAGGGATACAATGAGCAGTTCTTC	CASSEALWREGYNEQFF	NA	TRBD2	TRBV2	TRBJ2-1
TGTGCCAGCAGACCCAGCGGGGGGGCCCCCGGTGAGCTGTTTTTT	CASRPSGGAPGELFF	NA	TRBD2	TRBV2	TRBJ2-2